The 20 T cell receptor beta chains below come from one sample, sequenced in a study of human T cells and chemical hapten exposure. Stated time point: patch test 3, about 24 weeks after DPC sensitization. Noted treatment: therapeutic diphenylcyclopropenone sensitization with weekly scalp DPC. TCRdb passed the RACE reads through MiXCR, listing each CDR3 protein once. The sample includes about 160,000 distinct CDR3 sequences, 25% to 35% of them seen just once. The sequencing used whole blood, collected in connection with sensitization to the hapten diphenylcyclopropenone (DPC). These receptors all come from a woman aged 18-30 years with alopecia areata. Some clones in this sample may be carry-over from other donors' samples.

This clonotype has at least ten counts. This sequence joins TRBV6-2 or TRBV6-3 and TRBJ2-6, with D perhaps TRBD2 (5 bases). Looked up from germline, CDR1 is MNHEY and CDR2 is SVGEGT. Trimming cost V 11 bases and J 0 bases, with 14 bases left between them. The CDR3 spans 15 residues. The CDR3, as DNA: TGTGCCGGAAGAGGAGGAAACTCTGGGGCCAACGTCCTGACTTTC. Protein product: CAGRGGNSGANVLTF.

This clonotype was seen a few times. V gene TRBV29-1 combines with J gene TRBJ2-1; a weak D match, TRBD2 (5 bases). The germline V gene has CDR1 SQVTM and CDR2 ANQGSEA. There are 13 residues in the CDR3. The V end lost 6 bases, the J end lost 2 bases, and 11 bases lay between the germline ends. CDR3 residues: CSVGERTYNEQFF. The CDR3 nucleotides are TGCAGCGTGGGAGAGCGGACCTACAATGAGCAGTTCTTC.

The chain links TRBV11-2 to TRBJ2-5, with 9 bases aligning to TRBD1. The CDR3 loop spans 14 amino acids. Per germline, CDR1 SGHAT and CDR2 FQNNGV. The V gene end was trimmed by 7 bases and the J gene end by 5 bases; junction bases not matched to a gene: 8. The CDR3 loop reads CASKQGQGTETQYF. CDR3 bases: TGTGCCAGCAAGCAGGGACAGGGTACTGAGACCCAGTACTTC.

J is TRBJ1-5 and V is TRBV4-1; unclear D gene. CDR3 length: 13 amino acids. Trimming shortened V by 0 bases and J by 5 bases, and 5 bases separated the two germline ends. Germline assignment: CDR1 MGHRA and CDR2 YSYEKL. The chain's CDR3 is CASSQDAHQPQHF. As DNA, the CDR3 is TGCGCCAGCAGCCAAGATGCCCATCAGCCCCAGCATTTT.

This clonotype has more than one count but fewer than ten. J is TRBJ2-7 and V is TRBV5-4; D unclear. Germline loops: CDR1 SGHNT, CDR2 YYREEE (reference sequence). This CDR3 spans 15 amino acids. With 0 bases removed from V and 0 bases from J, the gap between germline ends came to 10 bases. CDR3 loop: CASSLASGHSYEQYF. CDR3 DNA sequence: TGTGCCAGCAGCTTGGCCTCCGGCCACTCCTACGAGCAGTACTTC.

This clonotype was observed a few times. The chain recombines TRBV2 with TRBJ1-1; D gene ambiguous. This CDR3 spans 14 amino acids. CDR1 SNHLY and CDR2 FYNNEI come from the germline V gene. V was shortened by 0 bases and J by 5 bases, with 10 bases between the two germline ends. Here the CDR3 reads CASSEALGGTEAFF. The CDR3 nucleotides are TGTGCCAGCAGTGAAGCGTTGGGTGGGACTGAAGCTTTCTTT.

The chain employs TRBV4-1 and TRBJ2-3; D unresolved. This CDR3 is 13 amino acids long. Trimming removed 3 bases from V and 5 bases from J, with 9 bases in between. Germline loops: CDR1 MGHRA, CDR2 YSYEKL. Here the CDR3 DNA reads TGCGCCAGCAGCCAGTTCGGTGGAGATACGCAGTATTTT. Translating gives CASSQFGGDTQYF.

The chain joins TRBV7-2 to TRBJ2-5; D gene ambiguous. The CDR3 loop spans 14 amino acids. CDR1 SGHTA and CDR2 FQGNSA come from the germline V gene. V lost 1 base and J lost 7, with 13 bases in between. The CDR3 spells CASSLDVGPGTQYF. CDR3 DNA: TGTGCCAGCAGCTTAGATGTCGGGCCCGGGACCCAGTACTTC.

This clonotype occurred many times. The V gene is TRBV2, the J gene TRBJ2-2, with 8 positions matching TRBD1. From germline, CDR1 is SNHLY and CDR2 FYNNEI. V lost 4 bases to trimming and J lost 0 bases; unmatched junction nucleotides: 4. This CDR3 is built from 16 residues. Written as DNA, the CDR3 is TGTGCCAGCAGTGCAGGACAGGGCGCGAACACCGGGGAGCTGTTTTTT. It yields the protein CASSAGQGANTGELFF.

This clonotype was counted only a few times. CDR3 DNA: TGCAGCGTTTTGGGAGGCGGCTATGGCTACACCTTC. This translates into CSVLGGGYGYTF. This sequence joins TRBV29-1 and TRBJ1-2; D uncertain. The V gene lost 5 bases and the J gene lost 4 bases, with 11 bases spanning the gap. Germline V gene lookup returns CDR1 SQVTM and CDR2 ANQGSEA. The CDR3 has 12 amino acids.

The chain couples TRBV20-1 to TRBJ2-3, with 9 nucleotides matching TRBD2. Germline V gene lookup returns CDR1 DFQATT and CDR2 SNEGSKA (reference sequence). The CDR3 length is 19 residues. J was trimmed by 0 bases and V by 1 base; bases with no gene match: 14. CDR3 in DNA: TGCAGTGCTAGAGGTCGTGTGACTAGCGGAGTAACTAGCACAGATACGCAGTATTTT. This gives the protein CSARGRVTSGVTSTDTQYF.

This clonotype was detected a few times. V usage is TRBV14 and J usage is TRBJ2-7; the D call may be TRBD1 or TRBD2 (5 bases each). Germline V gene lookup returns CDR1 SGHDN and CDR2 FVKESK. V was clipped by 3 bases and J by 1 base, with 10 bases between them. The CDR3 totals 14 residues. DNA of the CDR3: TGTGCCAGCAGCCATTGGGACGTATCCTACGAGCAGTACTTC. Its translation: CASSHWDVSYEQYF.

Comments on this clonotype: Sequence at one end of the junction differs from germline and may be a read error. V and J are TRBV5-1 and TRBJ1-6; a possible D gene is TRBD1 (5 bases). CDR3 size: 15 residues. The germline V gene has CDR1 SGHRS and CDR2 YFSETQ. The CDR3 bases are TGCGTCAGCAGCCCATCCGACAGCAATAACTCACCCCTCCACTTT. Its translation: CVSSPSDSNNSPLHF.

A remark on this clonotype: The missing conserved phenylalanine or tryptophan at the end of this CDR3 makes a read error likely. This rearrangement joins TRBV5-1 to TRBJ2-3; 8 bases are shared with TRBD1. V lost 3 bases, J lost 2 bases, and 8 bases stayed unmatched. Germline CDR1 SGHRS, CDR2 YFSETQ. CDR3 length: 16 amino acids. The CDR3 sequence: CASSSAGQGPTDTQYL. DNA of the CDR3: TGCGCCAGCAGCTCCGCAGGACAGGGCCCCACAGATACGCAGTATTTG.

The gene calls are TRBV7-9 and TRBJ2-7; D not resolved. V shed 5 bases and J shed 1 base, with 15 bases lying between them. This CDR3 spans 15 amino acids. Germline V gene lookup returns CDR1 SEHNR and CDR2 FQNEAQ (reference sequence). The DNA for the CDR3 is TGTGCCAGCAGCCCCTACTCCCGACCTTCCTACGAGCAGTACTTC. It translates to CASSPYSRPSYEQYF.

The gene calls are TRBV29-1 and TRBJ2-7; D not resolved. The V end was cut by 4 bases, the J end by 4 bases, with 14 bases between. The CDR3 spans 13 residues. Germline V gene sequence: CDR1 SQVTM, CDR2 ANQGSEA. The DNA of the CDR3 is TGCAGCGTTGGGCACACGGACGGTTACGAGCAGTACTTC. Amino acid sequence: CSVGHTDGYEQYF.

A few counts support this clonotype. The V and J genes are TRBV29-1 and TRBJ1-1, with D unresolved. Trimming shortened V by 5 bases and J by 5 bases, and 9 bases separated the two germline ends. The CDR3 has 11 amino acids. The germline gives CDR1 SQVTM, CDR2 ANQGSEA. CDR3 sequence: CSVFQVTEAFF. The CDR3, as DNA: TGCAGCGTTTTCCAGGTAACTGAAGCTTTCTTT.

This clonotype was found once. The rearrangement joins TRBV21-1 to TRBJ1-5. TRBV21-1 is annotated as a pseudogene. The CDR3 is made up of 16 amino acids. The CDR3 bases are TGTGCCAGCAGCAAAAGGCCCCTCCGGACCTATCAGCCCCAGCATTTT. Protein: CASSKRPLRTYQPQHF.

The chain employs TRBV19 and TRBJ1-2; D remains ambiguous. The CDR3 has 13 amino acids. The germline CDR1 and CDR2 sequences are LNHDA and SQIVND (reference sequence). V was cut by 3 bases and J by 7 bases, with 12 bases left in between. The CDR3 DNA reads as TGTGCCAGTAGTATCACGATGTTCGGTGGCTACACCTTC. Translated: CASSITMFGGYTF.

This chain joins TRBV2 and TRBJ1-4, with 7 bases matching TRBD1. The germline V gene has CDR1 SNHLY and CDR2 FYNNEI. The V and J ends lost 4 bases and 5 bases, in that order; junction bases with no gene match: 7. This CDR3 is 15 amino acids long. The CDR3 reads CASSVKTTGNEKLFF. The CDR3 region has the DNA TGTGCCAGCAGTGTAAAAACGACAGGGAATGAAAAACTGTTTTTT.